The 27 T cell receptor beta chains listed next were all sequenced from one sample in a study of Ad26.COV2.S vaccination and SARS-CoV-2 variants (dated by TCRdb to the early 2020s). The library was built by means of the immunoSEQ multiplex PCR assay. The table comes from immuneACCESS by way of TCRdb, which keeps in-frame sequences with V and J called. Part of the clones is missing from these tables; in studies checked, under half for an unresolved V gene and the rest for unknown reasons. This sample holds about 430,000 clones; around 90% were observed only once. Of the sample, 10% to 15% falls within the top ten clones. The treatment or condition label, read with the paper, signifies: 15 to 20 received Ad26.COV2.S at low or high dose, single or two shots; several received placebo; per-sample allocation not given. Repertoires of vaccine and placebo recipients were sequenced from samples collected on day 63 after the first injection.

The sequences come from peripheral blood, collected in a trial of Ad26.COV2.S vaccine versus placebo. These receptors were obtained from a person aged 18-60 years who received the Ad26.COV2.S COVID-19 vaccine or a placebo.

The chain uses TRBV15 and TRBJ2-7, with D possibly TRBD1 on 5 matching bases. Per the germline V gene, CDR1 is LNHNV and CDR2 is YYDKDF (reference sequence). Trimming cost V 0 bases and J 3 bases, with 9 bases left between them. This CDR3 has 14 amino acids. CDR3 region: CATSRDMGLYEQYF. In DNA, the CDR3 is TGTGCCACCAGCAGAGATATGGGGCTCTACGAGCAGTACTTC.

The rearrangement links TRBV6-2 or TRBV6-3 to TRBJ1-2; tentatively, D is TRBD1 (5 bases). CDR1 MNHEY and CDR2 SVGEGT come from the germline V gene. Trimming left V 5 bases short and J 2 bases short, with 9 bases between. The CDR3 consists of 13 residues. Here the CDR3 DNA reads TGTGCCAGCAGTCTACAGGTGAACTATGGCTACACCTTC. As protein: CASSLQVNYGYTF.

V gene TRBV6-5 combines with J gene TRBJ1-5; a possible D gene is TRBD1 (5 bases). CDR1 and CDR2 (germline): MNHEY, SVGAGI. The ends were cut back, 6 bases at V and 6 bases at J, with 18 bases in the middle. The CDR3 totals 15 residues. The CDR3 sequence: CASRTAIGATQPQHF. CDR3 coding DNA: TGTGCCAGCAGGACGGCAATCGGGGCTACTCAGCCCCAGCATTTT.

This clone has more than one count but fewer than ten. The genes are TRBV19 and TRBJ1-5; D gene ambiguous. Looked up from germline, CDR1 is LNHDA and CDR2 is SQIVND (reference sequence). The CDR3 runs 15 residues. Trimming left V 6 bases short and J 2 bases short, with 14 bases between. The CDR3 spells CASRLYPEGNQPQHF. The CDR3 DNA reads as TGTGCCAGTAGGCTATACCCGGAGGGCAATCAGCCCCAGCATTTT.

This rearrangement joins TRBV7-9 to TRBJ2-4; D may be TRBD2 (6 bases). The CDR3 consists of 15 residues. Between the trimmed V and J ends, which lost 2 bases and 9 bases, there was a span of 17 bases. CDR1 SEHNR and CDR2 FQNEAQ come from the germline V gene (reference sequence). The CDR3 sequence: CASSLRDSPGGIQYF. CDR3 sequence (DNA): TGTGCCAGCAGCTTACGGGACTCCCCGGGTGGCATTCAGTACTTC.

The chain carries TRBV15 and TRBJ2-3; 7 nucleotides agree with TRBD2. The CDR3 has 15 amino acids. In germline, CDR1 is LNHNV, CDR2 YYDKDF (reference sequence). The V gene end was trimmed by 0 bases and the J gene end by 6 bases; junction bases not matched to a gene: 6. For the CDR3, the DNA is TGTGCCACCAGCAGAGATCTAGCGGCGGGGGATACGCAGTATTTT. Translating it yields CATSRDLAAGDTQYF. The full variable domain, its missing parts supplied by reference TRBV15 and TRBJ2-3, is DAMVIQNPRYQVTQFGKPVTLSCSQTLNHNVMYWYQQKSSQAPKLLFHYYDKDFNNEADTPDNFQSRRPNTSFCFLDIRSPGLGDTAMYLCATSRDLAAGDTQYFGPGTRLTVL.

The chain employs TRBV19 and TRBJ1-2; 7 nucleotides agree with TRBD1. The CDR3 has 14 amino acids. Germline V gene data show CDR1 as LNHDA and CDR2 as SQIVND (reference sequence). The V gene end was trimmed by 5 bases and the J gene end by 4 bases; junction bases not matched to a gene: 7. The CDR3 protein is CASSGQGVAYGYTF. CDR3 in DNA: TGTGCCAGTAGTGGCCAGGGGGTAGCCTATGGCTACACCTTC.

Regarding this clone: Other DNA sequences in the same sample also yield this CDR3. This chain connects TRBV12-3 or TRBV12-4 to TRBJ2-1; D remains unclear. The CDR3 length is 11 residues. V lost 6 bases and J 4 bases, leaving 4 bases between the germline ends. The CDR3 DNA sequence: TGTGCCAGCAGCCTTTACAATGAGCAGTTCTTC. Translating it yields CASSLYNEQFF.

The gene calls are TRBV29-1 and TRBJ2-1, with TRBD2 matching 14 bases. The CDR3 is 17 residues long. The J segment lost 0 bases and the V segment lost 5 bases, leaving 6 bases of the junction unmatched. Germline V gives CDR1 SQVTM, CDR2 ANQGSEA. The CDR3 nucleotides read TGCAGCGTTAACGGACTAGCGGGAGGAAGCTCCTACAATGAGCAGTTCTTC. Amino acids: CSVNGLAGGSSYNEQFF.

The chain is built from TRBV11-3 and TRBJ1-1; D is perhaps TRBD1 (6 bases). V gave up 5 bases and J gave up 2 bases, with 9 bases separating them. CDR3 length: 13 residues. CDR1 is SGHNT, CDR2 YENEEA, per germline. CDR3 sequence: CASSRGGNTEAFF. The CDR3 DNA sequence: TGTGCCAGCAGCCGAGGGGGAAACACTGAAGCTTTCTTT.

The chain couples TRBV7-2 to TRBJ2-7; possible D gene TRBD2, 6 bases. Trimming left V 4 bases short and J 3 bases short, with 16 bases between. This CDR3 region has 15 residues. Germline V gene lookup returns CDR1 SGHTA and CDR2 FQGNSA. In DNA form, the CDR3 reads TGTGCCAGCAGCTGGACGGGACTTGGAGTCTACGAGCAGTACTTC. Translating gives CASSWTGLGVYEQYF.

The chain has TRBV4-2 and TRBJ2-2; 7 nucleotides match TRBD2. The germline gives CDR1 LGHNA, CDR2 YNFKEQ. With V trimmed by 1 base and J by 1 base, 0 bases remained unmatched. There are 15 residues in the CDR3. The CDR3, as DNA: TGTGCCAGCAGCCAAGCGGGGGGGAACACCGGGGAGCTGTTTTTT. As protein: CASSQAGGNTGELFF.

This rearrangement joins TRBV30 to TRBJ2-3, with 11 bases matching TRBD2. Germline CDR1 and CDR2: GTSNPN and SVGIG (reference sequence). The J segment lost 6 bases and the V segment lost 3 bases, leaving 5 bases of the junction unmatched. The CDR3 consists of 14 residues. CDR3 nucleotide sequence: TGTGCCTGGAGACTAGCGGGAGAGGCGGATACGCAGTATTTT. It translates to CAWRLAGEADTQYF.

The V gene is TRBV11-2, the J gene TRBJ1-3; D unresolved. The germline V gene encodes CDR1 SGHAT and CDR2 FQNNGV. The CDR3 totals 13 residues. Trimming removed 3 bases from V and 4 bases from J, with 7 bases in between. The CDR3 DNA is TGTGCCAGCAGCTTGTTATCCGGAAACACCATATATTTT. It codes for CASSLLSGNTIYF.

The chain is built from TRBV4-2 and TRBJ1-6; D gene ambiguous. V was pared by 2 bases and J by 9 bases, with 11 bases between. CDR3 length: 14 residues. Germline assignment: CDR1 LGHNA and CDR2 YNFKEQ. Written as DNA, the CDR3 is TGTGCCAGCAGCCAATCTTCCGGAGCTTCACCCCTCCACTTT. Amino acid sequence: CASSQSSGASPLHF.

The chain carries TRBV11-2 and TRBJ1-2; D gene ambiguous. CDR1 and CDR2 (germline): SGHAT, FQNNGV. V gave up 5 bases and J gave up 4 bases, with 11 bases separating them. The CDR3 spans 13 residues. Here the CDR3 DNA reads TGTGCCAGCAGCCAAGGGCCCCCCTATGGCTACACCTTC. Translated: CASSQGPPYGYTF.

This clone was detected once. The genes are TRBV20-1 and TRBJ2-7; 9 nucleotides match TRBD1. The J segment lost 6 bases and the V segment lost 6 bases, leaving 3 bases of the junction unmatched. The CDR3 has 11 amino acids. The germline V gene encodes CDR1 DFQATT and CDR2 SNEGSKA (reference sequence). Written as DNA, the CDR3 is TGCAGTGCGGACAGGGGTCTCGAGCAGTACTTC. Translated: CSADRGLEQYF.

The CDR3 coding sequence is TGTGCCAGCAGTTACACCCGGGACAGGGTGTCGCATGGCTACACCTTC. This gives the protein CASSYTRDRVSHGYTF. The chain has TRBV6-2 or TRBV6-3 and TRBJ1-2, with 9 bases matching TRBD1. The V gene's germline CDR1 is MNHEY and CDR2 SVGEGT. Trimming at V came to 2 bases and at J to 6 bases, leaving 10 bases not matched to a gene. This CDR3 spans 16 amino acids.

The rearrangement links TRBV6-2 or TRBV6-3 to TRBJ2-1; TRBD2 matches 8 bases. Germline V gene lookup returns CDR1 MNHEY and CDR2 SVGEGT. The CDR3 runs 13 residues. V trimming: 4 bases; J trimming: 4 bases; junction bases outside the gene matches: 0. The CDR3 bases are TGTGCCAGCAGTTTAGCGGGATACAATGAGCAGTTCTTC. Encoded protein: CASSLAGYNEQFF.

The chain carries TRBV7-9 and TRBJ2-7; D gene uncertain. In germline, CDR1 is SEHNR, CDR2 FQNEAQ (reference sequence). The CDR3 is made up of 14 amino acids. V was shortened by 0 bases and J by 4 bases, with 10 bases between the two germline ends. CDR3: CASSLAGPIYEQYF. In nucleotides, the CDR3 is TGTGCCAGCAGCTTAGCAGGGCCGATTTACGAGCAGTACTTC.

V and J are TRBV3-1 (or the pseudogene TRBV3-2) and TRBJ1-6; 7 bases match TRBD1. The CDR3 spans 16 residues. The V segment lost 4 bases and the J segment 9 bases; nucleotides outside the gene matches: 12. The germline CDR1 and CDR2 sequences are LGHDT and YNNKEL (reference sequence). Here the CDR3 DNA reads TGTGCCAGCAGCCCGAACTGGGCAGGGGGTGGTTCACCCCTCCACTTT. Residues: CASSPNWAGGGSPLHF.

The CDR3 DNA follows: TGTGCCAGCAGCGTAGGAGTTAGGCGTGGTTCGGCCAAAAACATTCAGTACTTC. This codes for CASSVGVRRGSAKNIQYF. The chain employs TRBV9 and TRBJ2-4, with D uncertain. CDR1 and CDR2 (germline): SGDLS, YYNGEE. The length of the CDR3 is 18 residues. The V end lost 0 bases, the J end lost 1 base, and 17 bases lay between the germline ends.

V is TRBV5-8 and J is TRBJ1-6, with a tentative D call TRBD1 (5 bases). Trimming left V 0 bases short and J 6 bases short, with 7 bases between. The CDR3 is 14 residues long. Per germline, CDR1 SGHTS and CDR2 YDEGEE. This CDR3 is CASSLGQGNSPLHF. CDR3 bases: TGTGCCAGCAGCTTGGGGCAGGGTAATTCACCCCTCCACTTT.

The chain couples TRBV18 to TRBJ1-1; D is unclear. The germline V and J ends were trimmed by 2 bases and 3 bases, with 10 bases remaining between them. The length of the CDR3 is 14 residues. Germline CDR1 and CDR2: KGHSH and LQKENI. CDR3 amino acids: CASSPFQEYTEAFF. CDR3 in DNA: TGTGCCAGCTCACCATTCCAAGAGTACACTGAAGCTTTCTTT. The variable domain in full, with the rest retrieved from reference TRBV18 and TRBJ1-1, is NAGVMQNPRHLVRRRGQEARLRCSPMKGHSHVYWYRQLPEEGLKFMVYLQKENIIDESGMPKERFSAEFPKEGPSILRIQQVVRGDSAAYFCASSPFQEYTEAFFGQGTRLTVV.

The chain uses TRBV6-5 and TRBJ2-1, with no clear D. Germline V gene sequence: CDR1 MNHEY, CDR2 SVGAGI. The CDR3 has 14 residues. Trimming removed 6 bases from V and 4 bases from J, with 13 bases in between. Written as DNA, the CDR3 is TGTGCCAGCAGCGTAGATGCGCGGTACAATGAGCAGTTCTTC. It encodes CASSVDARYNEQFF.

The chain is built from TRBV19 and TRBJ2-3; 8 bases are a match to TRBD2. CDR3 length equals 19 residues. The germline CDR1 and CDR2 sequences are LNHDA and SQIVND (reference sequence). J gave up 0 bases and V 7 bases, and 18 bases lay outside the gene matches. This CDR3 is CASTPGIFSSGPSTDTQYF. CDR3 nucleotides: TGTGCCAGTACCCCGGGCATCTTTTCTAGCGGGCCTAGCACAGATACGCAGTATTTT.

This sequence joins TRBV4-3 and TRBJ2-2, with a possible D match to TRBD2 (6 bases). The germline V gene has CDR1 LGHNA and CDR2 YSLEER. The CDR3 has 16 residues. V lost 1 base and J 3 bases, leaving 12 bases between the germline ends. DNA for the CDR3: TGCGCCAGCAGCCAAGGGGTTAGCGGATACACCGGGGAGCTGTTTTTT. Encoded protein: CASSQGVSGYTGELFF.